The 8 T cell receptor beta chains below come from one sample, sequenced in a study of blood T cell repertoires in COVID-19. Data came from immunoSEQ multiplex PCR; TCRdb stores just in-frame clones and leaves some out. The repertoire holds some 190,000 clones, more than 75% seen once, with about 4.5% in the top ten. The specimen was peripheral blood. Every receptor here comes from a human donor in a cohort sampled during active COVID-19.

DNA for the CDR3: TGTGCCAGCAGTGATAACCTACTGAGTGGCTATGGCTACACCTTC. Translating it yields CASSDNLLSGYGYTF. The V and J genes are TRBV2 and TRBJ1-2, with D hard to call. Germline V gene lookup returns CDR1 SNHLY and CDR2 FYNNEI. V was clipped by 3 bases and J by 4 bases, with 15 bases between them. CDR3 length: 15 amino acids.

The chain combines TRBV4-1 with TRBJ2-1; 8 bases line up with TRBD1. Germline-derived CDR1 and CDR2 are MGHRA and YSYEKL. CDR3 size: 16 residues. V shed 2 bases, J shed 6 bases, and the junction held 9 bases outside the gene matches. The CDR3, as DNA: TGCGCCAGCAGCCAACCTGGACAGGGTGACAGCAATGAGCAGTTCTTC. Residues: CASSQPGQGDSNEQFF.

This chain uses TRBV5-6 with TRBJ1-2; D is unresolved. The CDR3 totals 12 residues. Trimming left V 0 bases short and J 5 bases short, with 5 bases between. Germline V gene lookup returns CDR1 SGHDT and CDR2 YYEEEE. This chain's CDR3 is CASSLAEYGYTF. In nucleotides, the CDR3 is TGTGCCAGCAGCTTGGCAGAATATGGCTACACCTTC.

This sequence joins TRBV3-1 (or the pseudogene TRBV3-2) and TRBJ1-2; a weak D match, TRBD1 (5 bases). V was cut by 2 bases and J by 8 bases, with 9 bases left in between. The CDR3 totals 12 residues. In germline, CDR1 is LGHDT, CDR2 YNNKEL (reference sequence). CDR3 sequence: CASSQSGLGYTF. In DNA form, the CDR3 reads TGTGCCAGCAGCCAATCAGGGTTGGGCTACACCTTC.

CDR3 DNA: TGTGCCAGCAGCGGACTAGCCAGGGAGACCCAGTACTTC. It is translated as CASSGLARETQYF. The rearrangement joins TRBV11-2 to TRBJ2-5, with TRBD2 matching over 8 bases. The CDR3 spans 13 residues. V trimming: 5 bases; J trimming: 5 bases; junction bases outside the gene matches: 4. Germline values: CDR1 SGHAT, CDR2 FQNNGV. Variable domain in full (rest from reference TRBV11-2 and TRBJ2-5): EAGVAQSPRYKIIEKRQSVAFWCNPISGHATLYWYQQILGQGPKLLIQFQNNGVVDDSQLPKDRFSAERLKGVDSTLKIQPAKLEDSAVYLCASSGLARETQYFGPGTRLLVL.

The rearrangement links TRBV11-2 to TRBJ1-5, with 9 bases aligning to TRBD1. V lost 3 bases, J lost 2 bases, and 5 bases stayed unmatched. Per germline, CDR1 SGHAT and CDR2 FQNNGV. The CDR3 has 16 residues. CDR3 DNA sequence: TGTGCCAGCAGCTTGGGGACAGGGAAAGGCAATCAGCCCCAGCATTTT. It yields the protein CASSLGTGKGNQPQHF.

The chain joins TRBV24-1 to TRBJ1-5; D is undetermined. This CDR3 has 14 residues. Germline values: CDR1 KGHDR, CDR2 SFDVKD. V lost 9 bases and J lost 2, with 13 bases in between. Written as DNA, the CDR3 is TGTGCCACCTCGGGCCACGGGGGCAATCAGCCCCAGCATTTT. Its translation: CATSGHGGNQPQHF.

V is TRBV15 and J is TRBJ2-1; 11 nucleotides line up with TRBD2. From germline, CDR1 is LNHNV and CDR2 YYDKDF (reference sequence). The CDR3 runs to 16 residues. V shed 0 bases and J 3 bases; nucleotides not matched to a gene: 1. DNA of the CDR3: TGTGCCACCAGCAGAGAGGGGACTAGCGGCTACAATGAGCAGTTCTTC. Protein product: CATSREGTSGYNEQFF.